This TCR beta chain is from a study of shared clonotypes between healthy human individuals. Naive CD8 cells lacked CD45RO, underwent positive selection for CCR7 and left out terminally differentiated effector memory CD45RA+ cells. CDR3 size: 16 residues. Unmatched junction bases numbered 6, after V lost 4 bases and J lost 0 bases. Germline CDR1 reads SGDLS; CDR2 reads YYNGEE. Clones were read by immunoSEQ multiplex PCR, and TCRdb kept only the in-frame ones, dropping some. Of around 1,900,000 clones in the sample, around 95% were seen once. A word on this clone: Other DNA sequences in the sample encode the same CDR3.

The V gene is TRBV9, the J gene TRBJ2-1; 8 bases are shared with TRBD2. The sample comprised naive CD8+ T cells from PBMCs. The sequence was collected from a man younger than 30 in good health. Some clones in this sample may be carry-over from other donors' samples. The CDR3 loop reads CASSSRAGGSYNEQFF. DNA for the CDR3: TGTGCCAGCAGCTCCCGCGCGGGAGGCTCCTACAATGAGCAGTTCTTC.